The TCR beta chain described here comes from a study of CD8 T cells in Susac syndrome. Reverse transcription used roughly 0.5 to 1 ug RNA and random hexamers. MiXCR was run by TCRdb on the immunoSEQ multiplex PCR reads, yielding one entry per CDR3 protein. The sample carries about 140,000 distinct CDR3 sequences, approximately 95% recorded once. Germline V lookup: CDR1 SGHRS, CDR2 YFSETQ. CDR3 size: 14 residues. V dropped 0 bases and J dropped 2 bases, with 9 bases sitting between them. The sequence derives from a human donor with multiple sclerosis. The rearrangement links TRBV5-1 to TRBJ2-7; D gene unclear. Sequencing was done on a sample of CD4+ T cells from PBMCs. CDR3 sequence: CASSLAPTPYEQYF. The DNA of the CDR3 is TGCGCCAGCAGCTTGGCCCCGACCCCCTACGAGCAGTACTTC.